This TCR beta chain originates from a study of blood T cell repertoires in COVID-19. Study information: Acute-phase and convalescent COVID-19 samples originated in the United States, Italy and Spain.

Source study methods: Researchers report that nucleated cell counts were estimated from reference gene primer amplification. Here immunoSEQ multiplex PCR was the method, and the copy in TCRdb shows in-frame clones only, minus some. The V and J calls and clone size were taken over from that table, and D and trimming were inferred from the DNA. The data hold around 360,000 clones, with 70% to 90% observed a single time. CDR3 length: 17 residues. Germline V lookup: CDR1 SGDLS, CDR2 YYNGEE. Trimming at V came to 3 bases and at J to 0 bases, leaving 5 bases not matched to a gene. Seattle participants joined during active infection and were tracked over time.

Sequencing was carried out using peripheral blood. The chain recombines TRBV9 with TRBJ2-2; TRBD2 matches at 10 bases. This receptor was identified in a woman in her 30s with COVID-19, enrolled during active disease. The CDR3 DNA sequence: TGTGCCAGCAGCGAACCGGGACTAGCGCCGAACACCGGGGAGCTGTTTTTT. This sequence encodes CASSEPGLAPNTGELFF.